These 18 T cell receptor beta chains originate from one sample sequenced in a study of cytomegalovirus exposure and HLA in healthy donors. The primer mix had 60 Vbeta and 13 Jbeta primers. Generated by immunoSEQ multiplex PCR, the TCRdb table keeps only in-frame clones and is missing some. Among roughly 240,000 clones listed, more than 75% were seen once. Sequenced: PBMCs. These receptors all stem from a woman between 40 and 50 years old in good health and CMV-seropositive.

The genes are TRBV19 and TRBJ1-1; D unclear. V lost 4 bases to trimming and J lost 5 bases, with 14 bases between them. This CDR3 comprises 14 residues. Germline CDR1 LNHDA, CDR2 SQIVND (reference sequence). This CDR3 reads CASSSTVVGTEAFF. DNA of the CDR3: TGTGCCAGTAGTAGTACAGTAGTTGGGACTGAAGCTTTCTTT.

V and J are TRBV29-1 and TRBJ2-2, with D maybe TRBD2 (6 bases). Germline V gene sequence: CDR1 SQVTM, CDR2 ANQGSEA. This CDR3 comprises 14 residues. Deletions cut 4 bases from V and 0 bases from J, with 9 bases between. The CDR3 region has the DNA TGCAGCGTTGTAGGGGAGGCGAACACCGGGGAGCTGTTTTTT. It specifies CSVVGEANTGELFF.

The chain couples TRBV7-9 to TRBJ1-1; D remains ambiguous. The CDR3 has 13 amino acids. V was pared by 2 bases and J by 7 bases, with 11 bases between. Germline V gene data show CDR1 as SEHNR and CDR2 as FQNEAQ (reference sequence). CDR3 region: CASSLSLGGEAFF. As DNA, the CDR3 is TGTGCCAGCAGCTTATCCCTCGGAGGTGAAGCTTTCTTT.

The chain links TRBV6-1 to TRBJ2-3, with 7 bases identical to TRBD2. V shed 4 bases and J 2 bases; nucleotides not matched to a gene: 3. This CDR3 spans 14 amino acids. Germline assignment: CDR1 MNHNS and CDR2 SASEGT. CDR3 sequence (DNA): TGTGCCAGCAGTGTGAGCGGGATCACAGATACGCAGTATTTT. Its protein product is CASSVSGITDTQYF.

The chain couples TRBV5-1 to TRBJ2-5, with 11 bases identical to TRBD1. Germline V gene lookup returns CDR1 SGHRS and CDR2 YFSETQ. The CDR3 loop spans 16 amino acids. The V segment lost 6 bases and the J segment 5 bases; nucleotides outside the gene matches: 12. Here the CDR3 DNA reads TGCGCCAGCACCCGTCGGACAGGGGGCACGGGGGAGACCCAGTACTTC. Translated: CASTRRTGGTGETQYF.

The CDR3 DNA follows: TGTGCCAGCAGCAAGACAAGTAGCTCCTATAATTCACCCCTCCACTTT. Protein product: CASSKTSSSYNSPLHF. The chain couples TRBV7-2 to TRBJ1-6; no firm D call. The CDR3 is 16 residues long. With 5 bases removed from V and 0 bases from J, the gap between germline ends came to 11 bases. Germline V gene sequence: CDR1 SGHTA, CDR2 FQGNSA.

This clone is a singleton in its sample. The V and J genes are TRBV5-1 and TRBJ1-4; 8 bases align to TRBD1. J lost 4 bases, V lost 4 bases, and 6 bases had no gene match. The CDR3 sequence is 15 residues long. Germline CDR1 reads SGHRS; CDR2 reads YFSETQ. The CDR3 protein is CASSKGQDYNEKLFF. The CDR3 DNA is TGCGCCAGCAGCAAGGGACAGGATTATAATGAAAAACTGTTTTTT.

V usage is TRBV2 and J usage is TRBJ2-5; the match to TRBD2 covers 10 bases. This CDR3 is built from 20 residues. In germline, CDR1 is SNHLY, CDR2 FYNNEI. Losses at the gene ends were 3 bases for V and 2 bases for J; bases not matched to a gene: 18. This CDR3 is CASSDPAPSSGSIPQETQYF. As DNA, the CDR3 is TGTGCCAGCAGTGACCCCGCCCCCTCTAGCGGGAGTATTCCTCAAGAGACCCAGTACTTC.

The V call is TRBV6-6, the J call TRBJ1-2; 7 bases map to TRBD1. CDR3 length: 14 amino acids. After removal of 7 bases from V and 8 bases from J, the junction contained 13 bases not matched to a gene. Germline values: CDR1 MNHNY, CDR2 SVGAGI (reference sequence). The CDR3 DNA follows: TGTGCCAGCACTAAGGACAGGAGTCTTATAGGCTACACCTTC. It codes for CASTKDRSLIGYTF.

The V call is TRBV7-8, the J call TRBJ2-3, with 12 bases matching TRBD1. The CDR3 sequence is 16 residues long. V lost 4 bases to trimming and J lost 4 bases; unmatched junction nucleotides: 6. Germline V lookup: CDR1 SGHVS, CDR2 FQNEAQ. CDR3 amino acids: CASSSRDRGLADTQYF. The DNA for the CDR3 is TGTGCCAGCAGCTCCCGGGACAGGGGGCTGGCAGATACGCAGTATTTT. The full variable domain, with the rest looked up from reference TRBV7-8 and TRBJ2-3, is GAGVSQSPRYKVAKRGQDVALRCDPISGHVSLFWYQQALGQGPEFLTYFQNEAQLDKSGLPSDRFFAERPEGSVSTLKIQRTQQEDSAVYLCASSSRDRGLADTQYFGPGTRLTVL.

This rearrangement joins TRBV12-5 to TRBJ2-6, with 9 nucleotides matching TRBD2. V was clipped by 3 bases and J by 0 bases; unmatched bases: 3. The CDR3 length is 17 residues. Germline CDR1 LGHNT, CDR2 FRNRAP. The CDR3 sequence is CASGFSGRGSGANVLTF. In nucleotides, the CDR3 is TGTGCTAGTGGTTTTAGCGGGAGAGGCTCTGGGGCCAACGTCCTGACTTTC.

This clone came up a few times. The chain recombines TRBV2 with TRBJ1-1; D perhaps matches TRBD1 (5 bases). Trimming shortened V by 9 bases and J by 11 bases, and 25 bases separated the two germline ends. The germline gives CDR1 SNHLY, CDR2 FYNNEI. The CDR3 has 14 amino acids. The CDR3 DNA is TGTGCCAGATCGCCCCAACGGCAGGGAGGGGTGGCTTTCTTT. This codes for CARSPQRQGGVAFF.

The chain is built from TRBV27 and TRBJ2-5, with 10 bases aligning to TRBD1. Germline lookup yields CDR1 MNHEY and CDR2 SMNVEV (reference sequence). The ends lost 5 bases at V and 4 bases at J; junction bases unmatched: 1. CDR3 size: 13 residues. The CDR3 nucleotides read TGTGCCAGCAGTCGGACAGGGGGAGAGACCCAGTACTTC. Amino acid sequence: CASSRTGGETQYF.

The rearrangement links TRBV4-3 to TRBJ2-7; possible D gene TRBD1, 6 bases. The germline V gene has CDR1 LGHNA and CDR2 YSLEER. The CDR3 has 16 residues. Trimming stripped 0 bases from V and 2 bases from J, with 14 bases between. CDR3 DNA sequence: TGCGCCAGCAGCCAAGATATGGGGACACCTGCCTACGAGCAGTACTTC. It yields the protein CASSQDMGTPAYEQYF.

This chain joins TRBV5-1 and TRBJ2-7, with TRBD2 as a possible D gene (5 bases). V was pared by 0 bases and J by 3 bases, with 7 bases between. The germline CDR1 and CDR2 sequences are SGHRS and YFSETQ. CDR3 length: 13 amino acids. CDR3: CASSLVGGYEQYF. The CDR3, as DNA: TGCGCCAGCAGCTTGGTAGGAGGCTACGAGCAGTACTTC.

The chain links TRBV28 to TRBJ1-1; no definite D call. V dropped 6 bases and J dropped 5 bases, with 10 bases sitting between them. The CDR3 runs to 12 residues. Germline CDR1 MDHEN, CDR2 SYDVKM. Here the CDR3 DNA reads TGTGCCAGCAGGAGATCGGGGACTGAAGCTTTCTTT. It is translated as CASRRSGTEAFF.

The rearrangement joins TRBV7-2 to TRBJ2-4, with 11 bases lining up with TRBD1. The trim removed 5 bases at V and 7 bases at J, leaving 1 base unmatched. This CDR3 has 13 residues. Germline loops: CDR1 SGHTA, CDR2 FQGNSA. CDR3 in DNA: TGTGCCAGCAGCCGGGACAGGGGGAACATTCAGTACTTC. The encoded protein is CASSRDRGNIQYF.

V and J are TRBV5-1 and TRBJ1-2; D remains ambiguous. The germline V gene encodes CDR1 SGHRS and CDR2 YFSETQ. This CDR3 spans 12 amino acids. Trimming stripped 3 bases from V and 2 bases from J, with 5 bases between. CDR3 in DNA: TGCGCCAGCAGCTCGGGAAACTATGGCTACACCTTC. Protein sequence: CASSSGNYGYTF.